One and the same sample provided the 23 T cell receptor beta chains below, sequenced in a study of PD-1 blockade in classical Hodgkin lymphoma. Every one of the patients relapsed after autologous stem cell transplantation (brentuximab vedotin exposure was variable). Assay used: immunoSEQ multiplex PCR; TCRdb lists only in-frame clones, some missing. Altogether approximately 15,000 clones are present, around 84% being singletons, with the ten largest covering approximately 25%. Sequences were derived from peripheral blood mononuclear cells (PBMCs), sampled at baseline. The receptors were sampled from a human donor with classical Hodgkin lymphoma.

The chain has TRBV11-3 and TRBJ2-1; D is perhaps TRBD1 (6 bases). V was pared by 5 bases and J by 8 bases, with 10 bases between. The CDR3 has 12 amino acids. Germline lookup yields CDR1 SGHNT and CDR2 YENEEA. The CDR3 is CASSQQGDEQFF. The CDR3 nucleotides read TGTGCCAGCAGCCAACAGGGCGATGAGCAGTTCTTC.

The genes are TRBV28 and TRBJ2-3; 11 nucleotides agree with TRBD2. Germline trimming cut 6 bases from V and 8 bases from J; bases unmatched to any gene: 7. The length of the CDR3 is 14 residues. The V gene's germline CDR1 is MDHEN and CDR2 SYDVKM. CDR3 sequence reads: CASRISGGAGTQYF. The CDR3 DNA reads as TGTGCCAGCAGAATTAGCGGGGGGGCCGGTACGCAGTATTTT.

The chain joins TRBV12-2 to TRBJ1-2; the table gives TRBD1 as D, unverified against the DNA. TRBV12-2 is annotated as a pseudogene. This CDR3 has 18 residues. CDR3 loop: CASRPRPGTGGVNYGYTF. CDR3 in DNA: TGTGCAAGTCGCCCACGGCCCGGGACAGGGGGTGTCAACTATGGCTACACCTTC.

The J gene is TRBJ1-3, the V gene TRBV10-3; 9 positions agree with TRBD1. V lost 5 bases to trimming and J lost 0 bases; unmatched junction nucleotides: 20. This CDR3 region has 21 residues. CDR1 is ENHRY, CDR2 SYGVKD, per germline. This CDR3 reads CAISPQPPGQGNTFSGNTIYF. The CDR3 DNA reads TGTGCCATCAGTCCACAGCCACCGGGACAGGGAAATACCTTCTCTGGAAACACCATATATTTT.

This chain uses TRBV6-6 with TRBJ2-3; D possibly corresponds to TRBD1 (5 bases). The CDR3 totals 14 residues. V was shortened by 7 bases and J by 0 bases, with 11 bases between the two germline ends. Germline V lookup: CDR1 MNHNY, CDR2 SVGAGI (reference sequence). CDR3: CASISGLSTDTQYF. The DNA of the CDR3 is TGTGCCAGCATTTCAGGGTTAAGCACAGATACGCAGTATTTT.

In this sample, this clone turned up a few times. This chain connects TRBV14 to TRBJ2-5; D gene unclear. Looked up from germline, CDR1 is SGHDN and CDR2 is FVKESK. Deletions cut 0 bases from V and 7 bases from J, with 9 bases between. This CDR3 comprises 13 residues. CDR3 bases: TGTGCCAGCAGCCAAGATCGCGGTAGGACCCAGTACTTC. Encoded protein: CASSQDRGRTQYF.

The gene calls are TRBV29-1 and TRBJ2-5; 7 nucleotides agree with TRBD1. The ends lost 3 bases at V and 0 bases at J; junction bases unmatched: 4. CDR1 is SQVTM, CDR2 ANQGSEA, per germline. The length of the CDR3 is 14 residues. CDR3 protein: CSVEARGYQETQYF. The CDR3, as DNA: TGCAGCGTTGAGGCCAGGGGGTACCAAGAGACCCAGTACTTC.

This clone was seen just once. Given a far larger clone just one base away, this is likely a sequencing read error. Other nucleotide sequences from this sample produce the same CDR3. The rearrangement uses TRBV7-8 and TRBJ1-5; 9 bases are a match to TRBD1. Germline V CDR1 and CDR2: SGHVS, FQNEAQ. After removal of 5 bases from V and 4 bases from J, the junction contained 3 bases not matched to a gene. The CDR3 covers 14 residues. The CDR3 DNA follows: TGTGCCAGCAGCCCGGGACAGGGTAATCAGCCCCAGCATTTT. Translated: CASSPGQGNQPQHF.

This chain connects TRBV5-4 to TRBJ2-3; D gene uncertain. With 0 bases removed from V and 6 bases from J, the gap between germline ends came to 5 bases. CDR3 length: 12 residues. CDR1 and CDR2 from the germline V gene are SGHNT and YYREEE (reference sequence). In DNA, the CDR3 is TGTGCCAGCAGCTTGGGTTCCGATACGCAGTATTTT. The encoded protein is CASSLGSDTQYF.

The chain employs TRBV4-3 and TRBJ2-1; the match to TRBD2 covers 11 bases. This CDR3 has 18 amino acids. The germline V gene has CDR1 LGHNA and CDR2 YSLEER. V dropped 1 base and J dropped 0; count of bases not matched to a gene: 5. The CDR3 DNA reads as TGCGCCAGCAGCCAAGCAGGACTAGCGGGTAGCTCCTACAATGAGCAGTTCTTC. This sequence encodes CASSQAGLAGSSYNEQFF.

The table lists this clone with a count of one. The chain employs TRBV6-5 and TRBJ2-2; a weak D match, TRBD2 (6 bases). V shed 5 bases and J shed 6 bases, with 13 bases lying between them. Germline-derived CDR1 and CDR2 are MNHEY and SVGAGI. The CDR3 runs to 14 residues. The CDR3 DNA reads TGTGCCAGCAGTAAGGCCGGGGAGGCCGGGGAGCTGTTTTTT. Protein product: CASSKAGEAGELFF.

In nucleotides, the CDR3 is TGTGCCAGCACTTTGTTCCCTGGGGGTAGGGAGCTGTTTTTT. Amino acid sequence: CASTLFPGGRELFF. This chain uses TRBV2 with TRBJ2-2, with D perhaps assigned TRBD1 or TRBD2 (5 bases each). Germline lookup yields CDR1 SNHLY and CDR2 FYNNEI. This CDR3 contains 14 residues. Deletions cut 7 bases from V and 9 bases from J, with 18 bases between.

The chain joins TRBV7-2 to TRBJ2-2; weak D call: TRBD2 (6 bases). Germline CDR1 SGHTA, CDR2 FQGNSA. V was shortened by 5 bases and J by 7 bases, with 23 bases between the two germline ends. The CDR3 spans 17 residues. The CDR3: CASSETGSYLVLGELFF. CDR3 sequence (DNA): TGTGCCAGCAGCGAAACCGGGAGCTATCTAGTGCTCGGGGAGCTGTTTTTT. The complete variable domain, with remaining parts taken from reference TRBV7-2 and TRBJ2-2, reads GAGVSQSPSNKVTEKGKDVELRCDPISGHTALYWYRQSLGQGLEFLIYFQGNSAPDKSGLPSDRFSAERTGGSVSTLTIQRTQQEDSAVYLCASSETGSYLVLGELFFGEGSRLTVL.

The gene calls are TRBV10-3 and TRBJ2-7; 9 positions match TRBD1. The V segment lost 4 bases and the J segment 6 bases; nucleotides outside the gene matches: 7. In germline, CDR1 is ENHRY, CDR2 SYGVKD. CDR3 length: 14 residues. The CDR3 is CAISAWDRVGEQYF. The CDR3 DNA sequence: TGTGCCATCAGTGCCTGGGACAGGGTAGGCGAGCAGTACTTC.

J is TRBJ2-3 and V is TRBV7-2, with a tentative D call TRBD1 (7 bases). CDR1 and CDR2 (germline): SGHTA, FQGNSA. CDR3 size: 12 residues. V lost 5 bases, J lost 9 bases, and 12 bases lay in between. CDR3 in amino acids: CASSRRGQTQYF. CDR3 nucleotide sequence: TGTGCCAGCAGCAGGAGGGGACAGACGCAGTATTTT.

This chain connects TRBV19 to TRBJ1-5; no definite D call. There are 13 residues in the CDR3. V was shortened by 3 bases and J by 5 bases, with 8 bases between the two germline ends. Germline CDR1 and CDR2: LNHDA and SQIVND (reference sequence). The CDR3 bases are TGTGCCAGTAGTATCCCTGGGCATCAGCCCCAGCATTTT. This translates into CASSIPGHQPQHF.

V usage is TRBV5-4 and J usage is TRBJ1-1; 9 bases agree with TRBD1. J was trimmed by 6 bases and V by 0 bases; bases with no gene match: 0. Germline V gives CDR1 SGHNT, CDR2 YYREEE (reference sequence). There are 13 residues in the CDR3. The CDR3 sequence is CASSLDRGPEAFF. Written as DNA, the CDR3 is TGTGCCAGCAGCTTGGACAGGGGGCCTGAAGCTTTCTTT.

The gene calls are TRBV19 and TRBJ2-6; the D gene is possibly TRBD1 (6 bases). The CDR3 runs to 14 residues. The V and J ends lost 6 bases and 3 bases respectively, with 9 bases between them. CDR1 is LNHDA, CDR2 SQIVND, per germline (reference sequence). The CDR3 DNA follows: TGTGCCAGTAGGTCAGGGGATGGGGCCAACGTCCTGACTTTC. Protein sequence: CASRSGDGANVLTF.

V gene TRBV29-1 combines with J gene TRBJ2-7, with D unresolved. V was clipped by 6 bases and J by 0 bases, with 6 bases between them. Germline CDR1 and CDR2: SQVTM and ANQGSEA. This CDR3 comprises 11 residues. The CDR3 region is CSVVSSYEQYF. In DNA form, the CDR3 reads TGCAGCGTAGTGAGCTCCTACGAGCAGTACTTC.

The chain has TRBV4-3 and TRBJ2-1; D ambiguous. Between the trimmed V and J ends, which lost 0 bases and 6 bases, there was a span of 9 bases. The CDR3 sequence is 14 residues long. The germline V gene encodes CDR1 LGHNA and CDR2 YSLEER. The DNA of the CDR3 is TGCGCCAGCAGCCAAGAATTCCCGATCAATGAGCAGTTCTTC. As protein: CASSQEFPINEQFF.

V is TRBV6-1 and J is TRBJ2-7; 10 nucleotides align to TRBD1. Germline V lookup: CDR1 MNHNS, CDR2 SASEGT. V lost 6 bases and J lost 6; bases outside the gene matches: 8. The CDR3 loop spans 14 amino acids. The CDR3 DNA follows: TGTGCCAGCAGCTCCGGGACAGGGGTGGGCGAGCAGTACTTC. Residues: CASSSGTGVGEQYF.

The rearrangement joins TRBV27 to TRBJ2-2, with D possibly called TRBD1 or TRBD2 (5 bases each). The ends were cut back, 2 bases at V and 3 bases at J, with 19 bases in the middle. Germline-derived CDR1 and CDR2 are MNHEY and SMNVEV (reference sequence). The CDR3 loop spans 18 amino acids. The CDR3 is CASSLGPRELLDTGELFF. The CDR3, as DNA: TGTGCCAGCAGTTTAGGGCCCAGGGAGCTTTTGGACACCGGGGAGCTGTTTTTT.

The chain carries TRBV5-6 and TRBJ1-1, with unresolved D. V gave up 4 bases and J gave up 5 bases, with 12 bases separating them. The CDR3 spans 13 residues. Germline V lookup: CDR1 SGHDT, CDR2 YYEEEE. The CDR3, as DNA: TGTGCCAGCAGCCGCCGGGAGGTGACTGAAGCTTTCTTT. The encoded protein is CASSRREVTEAFF.